The T cell receptor (beta chain) under discussion was sequenced for a study of regulatory and conventional T cells in RAG deficiency. Study-level results: Omenn patients showed >80% Treg-Tconv overlap and shorter CDR3 lengths. Control T-cell subsets had markedly higher Shannon entropy and lower Simpson indices than RAG-deficient patients.

The germline V gene has CDR1 SEHNR and CDR2 FQNEAQ (reference sequence). The V gene lost 8 bases and the J gene lost 0 bases, with 13 bases spanning the gap. This CDR3 is built from 14 residues. Method: immunoSEQ multiplex PCR; TCRdb's copy keeps in-frame clones and lacks some. Among approximately 30,000 clones listed, roughly 96% were seen once. The sorted conventional CD4+ T cells were CD25-low and CD127-high, with genomic DNA sequenced. On this clone: Its antigen is currently unknown.

The same sample was also used in a study of regulatory T cells. That study reports: Amplification used 52 TRBV primers and 13 TRBJ primers. Skewed V and J usage and few unique V-J pairs marked patient repertoires, most in Tregs.

Sequencing used CD25- CD4+ T cells sorted from blood. The TCR sequence derives from a human donor in good health. The chain uses TRBV7-9 and TRBJ2-5, with D tentatively TRBD1 (5 bases). CDR3 residues: CASGHTMYQETQYF. The CDR3 coding sequence is TGTGCCAGCGGACATACAATGTACCAAGAGACCCAGTACTTC.